Below are 17 T cell receptor beta chains sequenced from a single sample in a study of regulatory T cells in long-lasting Graves disease. Time point described: newly diagnosed GD, antithyroid drugs for less than 3 months. Following extraction of RNA from PBMCs, that RNA was used to make the TCR library. CDR3 regions were amplified by Arm-PCR using iRepertoire HTBI primers to build TCR beta libraries. TCRdb used MiXCR to reprocess the multiplex PCR reads, holding one entry per CDR3 protein. The repertoire holds some 250,000 distinct CDR3 sequences, with approximately 20% as singletons. The specimen comprised peripheral blood mononuclear cells (PBMCs), sampled at new diagnosis, from a patient treated with antithyroid drugs. Receptor source: a female donor with Graves disease.

This clonotype was counted ten times or more. The chain couples TRBV12-3 or TRBV12-4 to TRBJ2-1, with TRBD2 identical over 10 bases. CDR3 length: 15 amino acids. J gave up 8 bases and V 3 bases, and 7 bases lay outside the gene matches. CDR3 residues: CASSLGSGRSHEQFF. For the CDR3, the DNA is TGTGCCAGCAGTTTGGGTAGCGGGAGGAGCCATGAGCAGTTCTTC.

The chain is built from TRBV14 and TRBJ2-1, with 8 bases identical to TRBD2. CDR3 length: 17 amino acids. The V gene's germline CDR1 is SGHDN and CDR2 FVKESK. V lost 1 base and J lost 3; bases outside the gene matches: 8. CDR3 nucleotides: TGTGCCAGCAGCCAAGGATCGGCGGGAGGCAGCTACAATGAGCAGTTCTTC. Amino acids: CASSQGSAGGSYNEQFF.

In regard to this clonotype: A read error is possible here, since a much larger clone lies one base away. This chain uses TRBV20-1 with TRBJ1-1, with TRBD1 as a possible D gene (6 bases). CDR3 size: 16 residues. The germline CDR1 and CDR2 sequences are DFQATT and SNEGSKA (reference sequence). Trimming shortened V by 1 base and J by 0 bases, and 15 bases separated the two germline ends. The CDR3 sequence is CSARGMVGQLNTEAFF. The CDR3 DNA reads TGCAGTGCTAGAGGTATGGTCGGACAGTTGAACACTGAAGCTTTCTTT.

This clonotype was counted ten times or more. The chain has TRBV15 and TRBJ2-7; 7 nucleotides match TRBD2. Germline V gene data show CDR1 as LNHNV and CDR2 as YYDKDF (reference sequence). The J segment lost 1 base and the V segment lost 5 bases, leaving 8 bases of the junction unmatched. The CDR3 covers 15 residues. As DNA, the CDR3 is TGTGCCACCAGCCCTACCGGGGGGACGTCCTACGAGCAGTACTTC. The encoded protein is CATSPTGGTSYEQYF.

A few counts support this clonotype. The chain uses TRBV11-3 and TRBJ2-7; tentatively, D is TRBD1 or TRBD2 (5 bases each). Trimming removed 3 bases at V and 3 bases at J, with 12 bases between. This CDR3 has 14 amino acids. Germline-derived CDR1 and CDR2 are SGHNT and YENEEA. DNA of the CDR3: TGTGCCAGCAGCTTTGGGGGAGCCAACTACGAGCAGTACTTC. It translates to CASSFGGANYEQYF.

The chain has TRBV7-3 and TRBJ2-2; 9 bases are shared with TRBD2. The CDR3 is 15 amino acids. With 5 bases clipped from V and 4 bases from J, the junction kept 5 bases outside the gene matches. Germline CDR1 SGHTA, CDR2 FQGTGA. The CDR3 sequence is CASSRTSEGTGELFF. CDR3 sequence (DNA): TGTGCCAGCAGCAGGACTAGCGAGGGCACCGGGGAGCTGTTTTTT.

This clonotype appeared many times. The gene calls are TRBV11-2 and TRBJ2-1; D is ambiguous. CDR3 length: 15 residues. V lost 3 bases, J lost 0 bases, and 9 bases lay in between. Germline CDR1 is SGHAT and CDR2 is FQNNGV. CDR3 region: CASSFRYGSYNEQFF. The DNA for the CDR3 is TGTGCCAGCAGCTTTAGGTATGGCTCCTACAATGAGCAGTTCTTC.

This clonotype was counted at least ten times. The V and J genes are TRBV5-1 and TRBJ2-6; D not resolved. The CDR3 length is 17 residues. V was pared by 0 bases and J by 2 bases, with 12 bases between. The germline V gene has CDR1 SGHRS and CDR2 YFSETQ. The chain's CDR3 is CASSLVGLEAGANVLTF. As DNA, the CDR3 is TGCGCCAGCAGCTTGGTCGGGCTAGAAGCTGGGGCCAACGTCCTGACTTTC. The variable domain in full, completed from reference TRBV5-1 and TRBJ2-6, reads KAGVTQTPRYLIKTRGQQVTLSCSPISGHRSVSWYQQTPGQGLQFLFEYFSETQRNKGNFPGRFSGRQFSNSRSEMNVSTLELGDSALYLCASSLVGLEAGANVLTFGAGSRLTVL.

V usage is TRBV28 and J usage is TRBJ2-6; D possibly matches TRBD1 or TRBD2 (6 bases each). From germline, CDR1 is MDHEN and CDR2 SYDVKM. The CDR3 has 16 residues. Between the trimmed V and J ends, which lost 6 bases and 4 bases, there was a span of 16 bases. CDR3 sequence: CASRVMGGAGANVLTF. As DNA, the CDR3 is TGTGCCAGCAGGGTAATGGGGGGCGCAGGGGCCAACGTCCTGACTTTC.

Turning to this clonotype: The junction departs from germline at one end; a sequencing error may be responsible. The chain couples TRBV7-7 to TRBJ2-2, with D possibly being TRBD1 (6 bases). The germline CDR1 and CDR2 sequences are SSHAT and FNYEAQ (reference sequence). The CDR3 spans 14 residues. This CDR3 reads CASSLMQGTGELFF. The CDR3 region has the DNA TGTGCTAGCAGCTTAATGCAGGGGACCGGGGAGCTGTTTTTT.

This clonotype showed up many times. The rearrangement links TRBV6-2 or TRBV6-3 to TRBJ2-7; 7 bases are a match to TRBD2. Germline-derived CDR1 and CDR2 are MNHEY and SVGEGT. Trimming took 2 bases from V and 4 from J; bases not matched to a gene: 5. This CDR3 contains 14 residues. CDR3 in DNA: TGTGCCAGCAGTTACATCGGCGGGAGATACGAGCAGTACTTC. Encoded protein: CASSYIGGRYEQYF.

The chain carries TRBV19 and TRBJ1-6; D not resolved. The CDR3 loop spans 14 amino acids. Trimming stripped 7 bases from V and 4 bases from J, with 11 bases between. The germline gives CDR1 LNHDA, CDR2 SQIVND (reference sequence). The CDR3 region has the DNA TGTGCCAGTATGGACCGAAAGTATAATTCACCCCTCCACTTT. It translates to CASMDRKYNSPLHF.

This clonotype was detected ten times or more. The chain employs TRBV12-3 or TRBV12-4 and TRBJ2-5, with D perhaps TRBD1 or TRBD2 (7 bases each). V lost 4 bases and J 2 bases, leaving 14 bases between the germline ends. The CDR3 contains 15 residues. The CDR3 spells CASSSLRGGQETQYF. CDR3 DNA sequence: TGTGCCAGCAGTTCCCTCAGGGGGGGTCAAGAGACCCAGTACTTC.

In its sample, this clonotype was seen a few times. V and J are TRBV14 and TRBJ1-3; TRBD1 agrees at 7 bases. This CDR3 has 17 amino acids. The V and J ends lost 0 bases and 0 bases, in that order; junction bases with no gene match: 5. CDR1 is SGHDN, CDR2 FVKESK, per germline. The CDR3 coding sequence is TGTGCCAGCAGCCAAGACTGGACAGGCTCCTCTGGAAACACCATATATTTT. It codes for CASSQDWTGSSGNTIYF.

This clonotype came up a few times. The CDR3 loop reads CASSPRGYGELFF. The CDR3 region has the DNA TGTGCCAGCAGTCCAAGGGGATACGGGGAGCTGTTTTTT. This chain uses TRBV27 with TRBJ2-2; the D gene is possibly TRBD1 (5 bases). Trimming cost V 5 bases and J 7 bases, with 11 bases left between them. The CDR3 loop spans 13 amino acids. CDR1 is MNHEY and CDR2 is SMNVEV in the germline V gene (reference sequence).

In the case of this clonotype: A far bigger clonotype differs at one base, so this is likely a read error. The chain links TRBV7-2 to TRBJ2-2, with 8 bases matching TRBD2. This CDR3 region has 16 residues. Germline loops: CDR1 SGHTA, CDR2 FQGNSA. The CDR3 nucleotides read TGTGCCAGCAGCTTCGGCGGGAGGACCAACACCGGGGAGCCGTTTTTT. Translating gives CASSFGGRTNTGEPFF.

This clonotype occurred many times. The chain recombines TRBV20-1 with TRBJ2-1, with 12 bases fitting TRBD1. Losses at the gene ends were 5 bases for V and 5 bases for J; bases not matched to a gene: 10. CDR1 is DFQATT, CDR2 SNEGSKA, per germline (reference sequence). This CDR3 contains 16 residues. CDR3 amino acids: CSAWGGGTGGNNEQFF. In nucleotides, the CDR3 is TGCAGTGCTTGGGGGGGCGGGACAGGGGGCAACAATGAGCAGTTCTTC.